The 18 T cell receptor beta chains below all came from one sample that was sequenced in a study of T cells in Graves' hyperthyroidism and ophthalmopathy. RNA transcripts gave rise to amplified TCR beta CDR3 regions. TCR CDR3 regions were first amplified by RT-PCR with HTBI primers. TCRdb ran MiXCR on the multiplex PCR reads and lists one entry per CDR3 protein. The sample includes about 350,000 distinct CDR3 sequences, around a sixth of them seen just once. Sequenced material: blood. The origin of the receptors is a woman between 35 and 50 years old with Graves' ophthalmopathy.

In its sample, this clonotype was seen many times. The rearrangement uses TRBV7-8 and TRBJ2-5; 16 bases match TRBD2. The CDR3 runs to 17 residues. V shed 2 bases, J shed 3 bases, and the junction held 3 bases outside the gene matches. The germline CDR1 and CDR2 sequences are SGHVS and FQNEAQ. In DNA, the CDR3 is TGTGCCAGCAGCTTAAAGGGACTAGCGGGAGGGAAAGAGACCCAGTACTTC. As protein: CASSLKGLAGGKETQYF.

This clonotype was found many times. V is TRBV20-1 and J is TRBJ2-4, with D perhaps TRBD2 (5 bases). V lost 6 bases and J lost 3, with 18 bases in between. The V gene's germline CDR1 is DFQATT and CDR2 SNEGSKA (reference sequence). This CDR3 has 15 residues. The CDR3 nucleotides are TGCAGTGCCGCCGGAGGACTGTATGTCAAAAACATTCAGTACTTC. Amino acid sequence: CSAAGGLYVKNIQYF.

This clonotype was counted ten times or more. The rearrangement links TRBV28 to TRBJ2-5; D perhaps matches TRBD1 (5 bases). V was cut by 6 bases and J by 1 base, with 15 bases left in between. This CDR3 comprises 15 residues. Germline CDR1 and CDR2: MDHEN and SYDVKM. The CDR3 is CASSDNRRAQETQYF. The CDR3 bases are TGTGCCAGCAGCGACAACAGGCGAGCCCAAGAGACCCAGTACTTC.

This clonotype showed up many times. The rearrangement joins TRBV20-1 to TRBJ1-1, with a tentative D call TRBD1 (5 bases). Trimming removed 0 bases at V and 1 base at J, with 15 bases between. CDR1 is DFQATT and CDR2 is SNEGSKA in the germline V gene (reference sequence). There are 16 residues in the CDR3. CDR3 bases: TGCAGTGCTAGAGATTCAGCGAGGCAGGGGAACACTGAAGCTTTCTTT. This sequence encodes CSARDSARQGNTEAFF.

This clonotype has at least ten counts. This chain joins TRBV27 and TRBJ2-5, with 14 bases that match TRBD2. The CDR3 covers 14 residues. V lost 4 bases to trimming and J lost 7 bases; unmatched junction nucleotides: 2. Germline CDR1 MNHEY, CDR2 SMNVEV (reference sequence). CDR3 amino acids: CASSSGTSGGTQYF. The CDR3 DNA reads TGTGCCAGCAGTTCAGGGACTAGCGGGGGGACCCAGTACTTC.

This clonotype occurred a few times. The rearrangement uses TRBV27 and TRBJ1-5; 12 bases map to TRBD1. V dropped 6 bases and J dropped 8; count of bases not matched to a gene: 8. The CDR3 has 15 amino acids. CDR1 is MNHEY, CDR2 SMNVEV, per germline (reference sequence). As DNA, the CDR3 is TGTGCCAGCAGCCCGGGACAGGGGGCTTTTGAGCCCCAGCATTTT. This gives the protein CASSPGQGAFEPQHF.

This clonotype was counted many times. The rearrangement uses TRBV7-2 and TRBJ1-1, with 7 bases matching TRBD1. The CDR3 runs to 14 residues. Germline loops: CDR1 SGHTA, CDR2 FQGNSA. V was clipped by 2 bases and J by 6 bases; unmatched bases: 6. The DNA for the CDR3 is TGTGCCAGCAGCTTATTTAGGGGGCAGGCTGAAGCTTTCTTT. Translating gives CASSLFRGQAEAFF.

The CDR3, as DNA: TGCAGTGCTAGCGGGACAAGGAGCTCCTACGAGCAGTACTTC. It encodes CSASGTRSSYEQYF. This chain connects TRBV20-1 to TRBJ2-7, with a possible D match to TRBD1 (6 bases). Germline V gene sequence: CDR1 DFQATT, CDR2 SNEGSKA (reference sequence). The length of the CDR3 is 14 residues. V lost 3 bases to trimming and J lost 0 bases, with 12 bases between them.

This clonotype was recorded many times. The V and J genes are TRBV2 and TRBJ1-1; 11 bases align to TRBD1. The germline gives CDR1 SNHLY, CDR2 FYNNEI. V was pared by 4 bases and J by 6 bases, with 7 bases of the junction left unmatched. The CDR3 consists of 15 residues. CDR3 sequence: CASSGDRGRYAEAFF. DNA for the CDR3: TGTGCCAGCAGTGGGGACAGGGGGAGGTATGCTGAAGCTTTCTTT.

This clonotype was observed many times. The chain is built from TRBV6-5 and TRBJ2-5; tentatively, D is TRBD2 (5 bases). Per the germline V gene, CDR1 is MNHEY and CDR2 is SVGAGI. The CDR3 covers 15 residues. V shed 7 bases and J shed 1 base, with 16 bases lying between them. CDR3 coding DNA: TGTGCCAGCATGGTCCGCGGCGGGCCCCAAGAGACCCAGTACTTC. As protein: CASMVRGGPQETQYF.

This clonotype was observed at least ten times. This sequence joins TRBV28 and TRBJ2-5, with 7 bases that match TRBD2. This CDR3 comprises 13 residues. With V trimmed by 4 bases and J by 4 bases, 3 bases remained unmatched. Germline lookup yields CDR1 MDHEN and CDR2 SYDVKM. The CDR3 loop reads CASSSSGGETQYF. CDR3 bases: TGTGCCAGCAGTTCGTCGGGGGGAGAGACCCAGTACTTC.

This clonotype has ten or more counts. The V gene is TRBV6-4, the J gene TRBJ1-3, with TRBD1 matching 8 bases. The CDR3 has 18 residues. The junction had 13 bases not matched to a gene; V was cut back by 6 bases and J by 0 bases. Germline values: CDR1 MRHNA, CDR2 SNTAGT. The CDR3 bases are TGTGCCAGCAGCAAAACGGGCGGGACAGGTTCCTCTGGAAACACCATATATTTT. It yields the protein CASSKTGGTGSSGNTIYF.

In this sample, this clonotype turned up a few times. A much larger clonotype is one base distant, so this may be a read error. The rearrangement links TRBV6-2 or TRBV6-3 to TRBJ2-7; D is unclear. V lost 5 bases, J lost 5 bases, and 22 bases lay in between. The CDR3 contains 16 residues. Germline CDR1 is MNHEY and CDR2 is SVGEGT. The chain's CDR3 is CASSVRQRRNTHEQYF. The DNA for the CDR3 is TGTGCCAGCAGTGTTCGGCAACGACGGAATACCCACGAGCAGTACTTC.

This clonotype was seen ten or more times. The J gene is TRBJ2-7, the V gene TRBV10-3; D is ambiguous. Germline V gene data show CDR1 as ENHRY and CDR2 as SYGVKD. This CDR3 comprises 15 residues. The ends were cut back, 6 bases at V and 0 bases at J, with 15 bases in the middle. The CDR3 DNA reads TGTGCCATCAGACCAAACATGAAAGCCTCCTACGAGCAGTACTTC. The encoded protein is CAIRPNMKASYEQYF.

This clonotype was seen at least ten times. The chain employs TRBV2 and TRBJ2-7, with 12 bases fitting TRBD2. The CDR3 spans 16 residues. The V and J ends lost 6 bases and 4 bases, in that order; junction bases with no gene match: 10. Germline V CDR1 and CDR2: SNHLY, FYNNEI. Here the CDR3 reads CASRWTAGLAGYEQYF. For the CDR3, the DNA is TGTGCCAGCAGATGGACAGCGGGACTAGCGGGTTACGAGCAGTACTTC.

This clonotype was counted ten times or more. The chain carries TRBV12-3 or TRBV12-4 and TRBJ1-1; unclear D gene. CDR3 length: 13 residues. V was clipped by 5 bases and J by 8 bases, with 15 bases between them. The CDR3 protein is CASSPTGLHEAFF. The CDR3 region has the DNA TGTGCCAGCAGTCCGACGGGCCTTCACGAAGCTTTCTTT.

The chain recombines TRBV12-3 or TRBV12-4 with TRBJ1-2; D gene uncertain. The CDR3 has 14 amino acids. The ends were cut back, 5 bases at V and 0 bases at J, with 10 bases in the middle. CDR3 protein: CASSPSDPNYGYTF. Here the CDR3 DNA reads TGTGCCAGCAGTCCAAGTGACCCTAACTATGGCTACACCTTC.

The chain uses TRBV12-3 or TRBV12-4 and TRBJ1-1; D is possibly TRBD1 (5 bases). Deletions cut 5 bases from V and 0 bases from J, with 13 bases between. The CDR3 extends over 15 amino acids. Here the CDR3 reads CASSGQGQMNTEAFF. Here the CDR3 DNA reads TGTGCCAGCAGTGGGCAGGGCCAGATGAACACTGAAGCTTTCTTT.